In this sample, the clone carrying this TCR beta chain turned up a few times. Antigen specificity is unknown. The data were obtained in a study of identical twins. Regarding the study as a whole: Model-predicted out-of-frame TCR alpha sharing fell below observed values in monozygotic twins.

Template switching created a universal primer site, and the cDNA included unique molecular identifiers. Using its own MiXCR run on the 5' RACE reads, TCRdb lists one record per CDR3 protein. The table records around 450,000 distinct CDR3 sequences, 12% to 15% of them present only once. After removal of 3 bases from V and 13 bases from J, the junction contained 7 bases not matched to a gene. The CDR3 spans 15 residues. These data also formed part of another study, on yellow fever vaccine responses in identical twins.

The V and J genes are TRBV12-3 or TRBV12-4 and TRBJ2-4; 15 nucleotides agree with TRBD2. The sequencing input was CD4+ T cells sorted from blood. This sequence was found in a woman in her late teens or twenties in good health. The CDR3 region is CASSFGGLAGGVQYF. The DNA for the CDR3 is TGTGCCAGCAGTTTCGGGGGACTAGCGGGAGGCGTCCAGTACTTC.